This T cell receptor beta chain is drawn from a study of cytomegalovirus exposure and HLA in healthy donors. Of note for this clone: Its antigen is not known.

Amplification used 60 Vbeta primers and 13 Jbeta primers. Here immunoSEQ multiplex PCR was the method, and the copy in TCRdb shows in-frame clones only, minus some. Of about 120,000 clones listed, roughly four fifths are singletons. V lost 3 bases and J 1 base, leaving 3 bases between the germline ends. This CDR3 is built from 12 residues. CDR1 is SEHNR, CDR2 FQNEAQ, per germline (reference sequence). Whole-study findings and limits: Reports showed the classifier diagnosing cytomegalovirus status with high specificity and sensitivity. A later analysis linked a missense variant in DCLRE1C to the trimming of TCR beta V and J genes. The availability of immune exposure information extended only to CMV serostatus.

Donors consisted of healthy bone marrow donors. The sample taken for sequencing was PBMCs. The sequence was obtained from a woman aged 40 to 50 in good health and CMV-seronegative. This chain joins TRBV7-9 and TRBJ2-5; D not certain. CDR3 in amino acids: CASSFSQETQYF. CDR3 nucleotides: TGTGCCAGCAGCTTCTCCCAAGAGACCCAGTACTTC. Using reference TRBV7-9 and TRBJ2-5 for the parts outside the CDR3, the full variable domain is DTGVSQNPRHKITKRGQNVTFRCDPISEHNRLYWYRQTLGQGPEFLTYFQNEAQLEKSRLLSDRFSAERPKGSFSTLEIQRTEQGDSAMYLCASSFSQETQYFGPGTRLLVL.